This T cell receptor (beta chain) was sequenced for a study of T-cell memory formation after mild COVID-19. Study overall: The study found TCR clusters largely donor specific. Study results and caveats: Clones that contracted clustered mainly in CM and EM if CD4+ and in EMRA if CD8+.

Sample barcodes and UMIs were carried by the TCR alpha and TCR beta cDNA libraries that 5'RACE generated with constant-segment primers. TCRdb processed the 5' RACE reads anew with MiXCR; each CDR3 protein has one entry. The table includes more than 300,000 distinct CDR3 sequences, more than 20% detected once. V gave up 0 bases and J gave up 6 bases; unmatched junction bases: 6. The length of the CDR3 is 15 residues. Germline-derived CDR1 and CDR2 are LGHNA and YNFKEQ. This clonotype was counted between two and nine times. Its antigen is not known. This TCR was sampled from a man between 18 and 35 years old who had mild COVID-19 (a few samples of this study predate the infection). Cell type and time point are not known. Material for sequencing was PBMCs or a T cell subset sorted from them (not recorded which). The rearrangement links TRBV4-2 to TRBJ2-7; 9 positions agree with TRBD2. The CDR3 DNA is TGTGCCAGCAGCCAAGAAAGGGGACTAGCAAGCGAGCAGTACTTC. It specifies CASSQERGLASEQYF.